These 32 T cell receptor beta chains were all obtained from the same sample, sequenced in a study of cytomegalovirus exposure and HLA in healthy donors. Amplification used 60 Vbeta primers and 13 Jbeta primers. Here immunoSEQ multiplex PCR was the method, and the copy in TCRdb shows in-frame clones only, minus some. The sample consists of 110,000 or so clones, around 77% of them appearing once. The specimen was PBMCs. The receptors come from a man aged 35 to 55 in good health and CMV-seropositive.

This clone was counted at least ten times. The chain is built from TRBV27 and TRBJ2-3; no clear D gene. In germline, CDR1 is MNHEY, CDR2 SMNVEV (reference sequence). The CDR3 is 13 residues long. V was shortened by 4 bases and J by 0 bases, with 5 bases between the two germline ends. CDR3 DNA: TGTGCCAGCAGTTCCCCTAGCACAGATACGCAGTATTTT. It codes for CASSSPSTDTQYF.

There are a few counts of this clone. The chain joins TRBV15 to TRBJ1-5; tentative D call: TRBD1 (5 bases). Trimming removed 0 bases at V and 1 base at J, with 10 bases between. The CDR3 runs 16 residues. CDR1 LNHNV and CDR2 YYDKDF come from the germline V gene (reference sequence). The CDR3 region is CATSRDQGSSNQPQHF. The CDR3 DNA sequence: TGTGCCACCAGCAGAGATCAGGGAAGCAGCAATCAGCCCCAGCATTTT.

The chain uses TRBV5-1 and TRBJ2-2, with TRBD1 matching 8 bases. This CDR3 comprises 15 residues. V dropped 4 bases and J dropped 1; count of bases not matched to a gene: 3. Germline assignment: CDR1 SGHRS and CDR2 YFSETQ. CDR3 sequence reads: CASSADRENTGELFF. The CDR3 DNA reads TGCGCCAGCAGCGCGGACAGGGAGAACACCGGGGAGCTGTTTTTT.

The chain employs TRBV28 and TRBJ2-2; D might be TRBD1 (6 bases). The CDR3 totals 14 residues. Trimming cost V 5 bases and J 2 bases, with 9 bases left between them. CDR1 is MDHEN and CDR2 is SYDVKM in the germline V gene. CDR3 region: CASSEQGNTGELFF. CDR3 DNA: TGTGCCAGCAGTGAACAGGGTAACACCGGGGAGCTGTTTTTT.

This clone came up once. The chain joins TRBV27 to TRBJ1-5; D is unclear. Trimming removed 6 bases from V and 5 bases from J, with 14 bases in between. The germline CDR1 and CDR2 sequences are MNHEY and SMNVEV (reference sequence). The CDR3 has 14 amino acids. CDR3 DNA: TGTGCCAGCAGGACTTACAGAGCGGATCAGCCCCAGCATTTT. This gives the protein CASRTYRADQPQHF.

This CDR3 reads CASRAGINQPQHF. The DNA for the CDR3 is TGTGCCAGCAGAGCCGGGATCAATCAGCCCCAGCATTTT. J is TRBJ1-5 and V is TRBV2; the D is unclear. Germline CDR1 and CDR2: SNHLY and FYNNEI. V was shortened by 6 bases and J by 3 bases, with 9 bases between the two germline ends. The CDR3 covers 13 residues. The whole variable domain, remainder taken from reference TRBV2 and TRBJ1-5, is EPEVTQTPSHQVTQMGQEVILRCVPISNHLYFYWYRQILGQKVEFLVSFYNNEISEKSEIFDDQFSVERPDGSNFTLKIRSTKLEDSAMYFCASRAGINQPQHFGDGTRLSIL.

About this clone: The junction does not match germline at one end; this may be a read error. The rearrangement joins TRBV7-7 to TRBJ2-2; D not certain. The CDR3 spans 13 residues. The V gene's germline CDR1 is SSHAT and CDR2 FNYEAQ (reference sequence). CDR3 DNA: TGTGCTAGCAGCTCTTTAAACACCGGGGAGCTGTTTTTT. Protein sequence: CASSSLNTGELFF.

V is TRBV6-1 and J is TRBJ2-2; 10 nucleotides match TRBD1. Germline V lookup: CDR1 MNHNS, CDR2 SASEGT. Losses at the gene ends were 8 bases for V and 5 bases for J; bases not matched to a gene: 8. CDR3 length: 15 amino acids. Written as DNA, the CDR3 is TGTGCCAGCGCCGACAGGGGGCGACCTACCGGGGAGCTGTTTTTT. Amino acids: CASADRGRPTGELFF.

This chain links TRBV19 with TRBJ1-5, with 7 positions matching TRBD1. The CDR3 extends over 15 amino acids. Per the germline V gene, CDR1 is LNHDA and CDR2 is SQIVND (reference sequence). The ends lost 2 bases at V and 5 bases at J; junction bases unmatched: 6. The CDR3 DNA is TGTGCCAGTAGTATATCCGGCCAGGGGGATCAGCCCCAGCATTTT. It is translated as CASSISGQGDQPQHF. The full variable domain, with the rest looked up from reference TRBV19 and TRBJ1-5, is DGGITQSPKYLFRKEGQNVTLSCEQNLNHDAMYWYRQDPGQGLRLIYYSQIVNDFQKGDIAEGYSVSREKKESFPLTVTSAQKNPTAFYLCASSISGQGDQPQHFGDGTRLSIL.

This chain joins TRBV4-1 and TRBJ2-5; possible D gene TRBD1, 6 bases. Germline V CDR1 and CDR2: MGHRA, YSYEKL. The CDR3 runs to 15 residues. The ends were cut back, 0 bases at V and 5 bases at J, with 13 bases in the middle. CDR3 DNA: TGCGCCAGCAGCCAAGATAGGGGGTCTGGGGAGACCCAGTACTTC. It encodes CASSQDRGSGETQYF.

V and J are TRBV15 and TRBJ2-2, with TRBD2 matching 12 bases. CDR3 length: 18 residues. With V trimmed by 9 bases and J by 1 base, 12 bases remained unmatched. The germline gives CDR1 LNHNV, CDR2 YYDKDF (reference sequence). CDR3 DNA: TGTGCCACTGCGAGCCTCTTACTAGCGGGGGGGAACACCGGGGAGCTGTTTTTT. Translating it yields CATASLLLAGGNTGELFF.

The chain recombines TRBV7-6 with TRBJ2-7; 8 bases agree with TRBD1. The CDR3 is 16 amino acids. Germline CDR1 is SGHVS and CDR2 is FNYEAQ. Trimming at V came to 1 base and at J to 3 bases, leaving 8 bases not matched to a gene. CDR3 bases: TGTGCCAGCAGCTTAGAGGCAGGGGGCACCTACTACGAGCAGTACTTC. It specifies CASSLEAGGTYYEQYF.

V gene TRBV4-1 combines with J gene TRBJ2-7, with 7 positions matching TRBD2. The junction had 7 bases not matched to a gene; V was cut back by 0 bases and J by 2 bases. The CDR3 spans 16 residues. The germline V gene encodes CDR1 MGHRA and CDR2 YSYEKL. The CDR3 DNA reads TGCGCCAGCAGCCAAGACGGCGGCGGGGGAACCTACGAGCAGTACTTC. It translates to CASSQDGGGGTYEQYF.

The V and J genes are TRBV5-1 and TRBJ1-2, with D possibly TRBD1 on 6 matching bases. Germline V lookup: CDR1 SGHRS, CDR2 YFSETQ. This CDR3 region has 14 residues. V lost 0 bases to trimming and J lost 8 bases, with 14 bases between them. CDR3 in amino acids: CASSLGYPGDGYTF. The DNA for the CDR3 is TGCGCCAGCAGCTTGGGATATCCAGGGGACGGCTACACCTTC.

V gene TRBV14 combines with J gene TRBJ2-3; D is uncertain. The ends were cut back, 1 base at V and 5 bases at J, with 10 bases in the middle. Germline V lookup: CDR1 SGHDN, CDR2 FVKESK. CDR3 length: 14 residues. CDR3 sequence: CASSQVWSGDTQYF. The DNA for the CDR3 is TGTGCCAGCAGCCAAGTTTGGAGTGGAGATACGCAGTATTTT.

This rearrangement joins TRBV7-2 to TRBJ2-3, with 11 bases identical to TRBD2. The V segment lost 5 bases and the J segment 1 base; nucleotides outside the gene matches: 2. CDR1 SGHTA and CDR2 FQGNSA come from the germline V gene. This CDR3 comprises 15 residues. The CDR3 here is CASSQTSGGTDTQYF. DNA of the CDR3: TGTGCCAGCAGCCAGACTAGCGGGGGCACAGATACGCAGTATTTT.

The chain has TRBV7-2 and TRBJ1-6; D perhaps matches TRBD1 (6 bases). The V gene's germline CDR1 is SGHTA and CDR2 FQGNSA. Between the trimmed V and J ends, which lost 6 bases and 1 base, there was a span of 7 bases. The CDR3 is made up of 14 amino acids. DNA for the CDR3: TGTGCCAGCAGAGGGGGTTCCTATAATTCACCCCTCCACTTT. Its translation is CASRGGSYNSPLHF.

The chain employs TRBV19 and TRBJ1-5; D is uncertain. From germline, CDR1 is LNHDA and CDR2 SQIVND (reference sequence). CDR3 length: 15 residues. V was clipped by 5 bases and J by 9 bases, with 20 bases between them. In DNA, the CDR3 is TGTGCCAGTAGTCCCGAAGGCGGTTATCAAGGGCCCCAGCATTTT. Amino acids: CASSPEGGYQGPQHF.

This clone appeared a few times. The chain has TRBV15 and TRBJ1-6; D remains ambiguous. V was clipped by 1 base and J by 13 bases, with 8 bases between them. CDR1 and CDR2 from the germline V gene are LNHNV and YYDKDF (reference sequence). CDR3 length equals 12 residues. The CDR3 nucleotides read TGTGCCACCAGCAGAGGCCCTACCCCCCTCCACTTT. Protein sequence: CATSRGPTPLHF.

The gene calls are TRBV28 and TRBJ2-3; TRBD1 might be the D (5 bases). The germline V gene encodes CDR1 MDHEN and CDR2 SYDVKM. The CDR3 spans 14 residues. The V end was cut by 7 bases, the J end by 5 bases, with 16 bases between. CDR3 loop: CASISPGSQDTQYF. CDR3 in DNA: TGTGCCAGCATATCACCAGGGTCGCAAGATACGCAGTATTTT.

This CDR3 is CASSPSQGLGGYTF. CDR3 nucleotide sequence: TGTGCCAGCAGCCCATCACAGGGCCTGGGTGGCTACACCTTC. The chain joins TRBV7-2 to TRBJ1-2; maybe TRBD1 (6 bases). V lost 5 bases to trimming and J lost 7 bases, with 17 bases between them. The length of the CDR3 is 14 residues. CDR1 is SGHTA, CDR2 FQGNSA, per germline. The whole variable domain, remainder taken from reference TRBV7-2 and TRBJ1-2, is GAGVSQSPSNKVTEKGKDVELRCDPISGHTALYWYRQSLGQGLEFLIYFQGNSAPDKSGLPSDRFSAERTGGSVSTLTIQRTQQEDSAVYLCASSPSQGLGGYTFGSGTRLTVV.

This chain links TRBV28 with TRBJ2-3; TRBD2 aligns across 7 bases. The V segment lost 5 bases and the J segment 0 bases; nucleotides outside the gene matches: 8. This CDR3 is 16 amino acids long. Germline V gene data show CDR1 as MDHEN and CDR2 as SYDVKM. In DNA, the CDR3 is TGTGCCAGCAGTCATGGACTAGATGATAGCACAGATACGCAGTATTTT. It encodes CASSHGLDDSTDTQYF.

The chain carries TRBV4-1 and TRBJ1-6; D gene ambiguous. The germline V and J ends were trimmed by 4 bases and 7 bases, with 17 bases remaining between them. Germline V lookup: CDR1 MGHRA, CDR2 YSYEKL. CDR3 length: 16 amino acids. The CDR3 loop is CASSPRTGGQNSPLHF. The CDR3 coding sequence is TGCGCCAGCAGCCCCCGGACGGGCGGGCAAAATTCACCCCTCCACTTT.

J is TRBJ2-3 and V is TRBV6-5, with D perhaps TRBD2 (5 bases). This CDR3 contains 14 residues. Germline CDR1 and CDR2: MNHEY and SVGAGI. V lost 2 bases and J lost 4, with 10 bases in between. DNA of the CDR3: TGTGCCAGCAGTTACGATCCTAGCTCAGATACGCAGTATTTT. Protein product: CASSYDPSSDTQYF.

The chain employs TRBV7-3 and TRBJ2-2; D gene uncertain. The CDR3 is 16 residues long. Per the germline V gene, CDR1 is SGHTA and CDR2 is FQGTGA. The germline V and J ends were trimmed by 1 base and 4 bases, with 13 bases remaining between them. For the CDR3, the DNA is TGTGCCAGCAGCTTAAACCCGGTATCATCCACCGGGGAGCTGTTTTTT. This encodes CASSLNPVSSTGELFF. The variable domain in full, with the rest retrieved from reference TRBV7-3 and TRBJ2-2, is GAGVSQTPSNKVTEKGKYVELRCDPISGHTALYWYRQSLGQGPEFLIYFQGTGAADDSGLPNDRFFAVRPEGSVSTLKIQRTERGDSAVYLCASSLNPVSSTGELFFGEGSRLTVL.

The chain joins TRBV4-3 to TRBJ2-5; 8 nucleotides agree with TRBD1. Losses at the gene ends were 0 bases for V and 5 bases for J; bases not matched to a gene: 17. This CDR3 is built from 19 residues. The germline V gene has CDR1 LGHNA and CDR2 YSLEER. The CDR3 coding sequence is TGCGCCAGCAGCCAAGATCCTCTTTTTTCAGGGGGCTTGCGGGAGACCCAGTACTTC. The encoded protein is CASSQDPLFSGGLRETQYF.

This chain connects TRBV7-6 to TRBJ1-6; 7 bases are shared with TRBD1. With V trimmed by 5 bases and J by 5 bases, 6 bases remained unmatched. The CDR3 has 15 residues. Germline V CDR1 and CDR2: SGHVS, FNYEAQ. CDR3 loop: CASSPQGQNNSPLHF. In nucleotides, the CDR3 is TGTGCCAGCAGCCCTCAGGGACAGAATAATTCACCCCTCCACTTT.

The rearrangement links TRBV15 to TRBJ2-2, with 7 bases fitting TRBD1. The V segment lost 7 bases and the J segment 7 bases; nucleotides outside the gene matches: 6. Germline CDR1 reads LNHNV; CDR2 reads YYDKDF (reference sequence). The CDR3 sequence is 13 residues long. The CDR3 region has the DNA TGTGCCACCACTCACAGGGGCGGCGGGGAGCTGTTTTTT. Amino acid sequence: CATTHRGGGELFF.

The V gene is TRBV5-4, the J gene TRBJ2-2; TRBD2 might be the D (5 bases). The V end was cut by 2 bases, the J end by 3 bases, with 14 bases between. The CDR3 is made up of 16 amino acids. In germline, CDR1 is SGHNT, CDR2 YYREEE (reference sequence). The CDR3 bases are TGTGCCAGCAGCTTCCTATCAATCGGGGACACCGGGGAGCTGTTTTTT. It encodes CASSFLSIGDTGELFF.

Remarks on this clone: Other DNA sequences in the same sample also yield this CDR3. The rearrangement links TRBV18 to TRBJ2-5, with a possible D match to TRBD2 (5 bases). The V gene lost 3 bases and the J gene lost 5 bases, with 13 bases spanning the gap. Germline assignment: CDR1 KGHSH and CDR2 LQKENI. The CDR3 has 14 amino acids. The CDR3 DNA follows: TGTGCCAGCTCACCGGGGAGCGGCCGGGAGACCCAGTACTTC. Translating it yields CASSPGSGRETQYF.

This chain joins TRBV29-1 and TRBJ2-7; 8 bases are a match to TRBD2. The CDR3 runs 15 residues. Losses at the gene ends were 0 bases for V and 0 bases for J; bases not matched to a gene: 4. CDR1 is SQVTM, CDR2 ANQGSEA, per germline. The CDR3 DNA reads as TGCAGCGTTGAAGAAGCCACTAGCGGCTCCTACGAGCAGTACTTC. Translating gives CSVEEATSGSYEQYF.

This CDR3 reads CASSQSTGGYSAGELFF. CDR3 DNA sequence: TGCGCCAGCAGCCAATCTACAGGGGGCTACTCGGCCGGGGAGCTGTTTTTT. The chain uses TRBV4-1 and TRBJ2-2; 9 nucleotides align to TRBD1. Germline loops: CDR1 MGHRA, CDR2 YSYEKL. Trimming cost V 2 bases and J 6 bases; bases outside gene matches: 10. The CDR3 contains 17 residues.